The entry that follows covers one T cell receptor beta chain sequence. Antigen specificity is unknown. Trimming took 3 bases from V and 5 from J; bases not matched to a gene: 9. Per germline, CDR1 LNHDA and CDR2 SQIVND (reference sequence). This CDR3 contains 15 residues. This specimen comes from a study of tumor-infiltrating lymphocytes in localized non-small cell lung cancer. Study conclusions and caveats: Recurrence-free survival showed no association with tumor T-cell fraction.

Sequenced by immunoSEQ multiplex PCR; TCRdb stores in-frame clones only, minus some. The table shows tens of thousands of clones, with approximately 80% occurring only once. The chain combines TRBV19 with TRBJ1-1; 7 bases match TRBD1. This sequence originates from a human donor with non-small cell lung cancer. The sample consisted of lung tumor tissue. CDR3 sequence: CASSIYMRGPTEAFF. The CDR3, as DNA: TGTGCCAGTAGTATTTATATGAGGGGGCCAACTGAAGCTTTCTTT.